The source of this T cell receptor beta chain is a study of T cell repertoires in cytomegalovirus infection. As concerns this clonotype: Antigen unknown.

The V segment lost 4 bases and the J segment 4 bases; nucleotides outside the gene matches: 10. The CDR3 loop spans 15 amino acids. Germline V gene sequence: CDR1 SGHRS, CDR2 YFSETQ. TCRdb recomputed calls from the reads with MiXCR, one row per CDR3 protein. The table lists roughly 310,000 distinct CDR3 sequences, 29% of them singletons. The TCR sequence derives from a human donor in good health (CMV status not recorded). Some clones in this sample may be carry-over from other donors' samples. Sequencing was performed on cultured PBMCs, taken from culture after CMV antigen stimulation. This rearrangement joins TRBV5-1 to TRBJ1-1; TRBD1 aligns across 7 bases. The chain's CDR3 is CASSEGRGLITEAFF. As DNA, the CDR3 is TGCGCCAGCAGCGAAGGAAGGGGGCTGATCACTGAAGCTTTCTTT.